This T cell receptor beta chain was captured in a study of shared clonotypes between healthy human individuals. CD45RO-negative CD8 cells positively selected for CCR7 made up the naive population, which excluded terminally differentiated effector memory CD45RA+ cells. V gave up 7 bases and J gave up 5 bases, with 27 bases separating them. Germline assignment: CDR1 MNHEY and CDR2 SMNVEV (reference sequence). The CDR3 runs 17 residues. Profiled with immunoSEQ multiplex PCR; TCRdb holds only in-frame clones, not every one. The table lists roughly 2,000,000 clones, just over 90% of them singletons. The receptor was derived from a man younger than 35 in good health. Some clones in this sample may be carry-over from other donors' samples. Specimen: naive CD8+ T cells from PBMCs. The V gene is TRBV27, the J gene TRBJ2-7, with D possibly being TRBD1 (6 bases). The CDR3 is CASIQTPPLQGLDEQYF. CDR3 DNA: TGTGCCAGCATCCAAACCCCCCCCCTACAGGGATTGGACGAGCAGTACTTC.